Presented here are 26 T cell receptor beta chains from one specimen sequenced in a study of vaccination and CD4 T cells after COVID-19. Cultured CD4+ T-cell DNA underwent Oncomine TCR Beta short-read sequencing. TCRdb re-called the PCR reads through MiXCR, storing one row per CDR3 protein. The sample lists some 21,000 distinct CDR3 sequences; about half were seen once. Treatment reported: approximately nine-day PBMC culture with coronavirus spike peptide pools or control peptides (ViraFEST assay). The antigens for these receptors are not known. The material sequenced was CD4+ T cells from blood, cultured in vitro. These receptors were taken from a human donor who had recovered from COVID-19.

This clonotype was detected only a few times. The V call is TRBV11-2, the J call TRBJ1-2; D not resolved. The V and J ends lost 5 bases and 1 base respectively, with 17 bases between them. Germline values: CDR1 SGHAT, CDR2 FQNNGV. This CDR3 has 16 amino acids. CDR3 sequence reads: CASSPGKGPLNYGYTF. In DNA form, the CDR3 reads TGTGCCAGCAGCCCTGGAAAGGGCCCCCTTAACTATGGCTACACCTTC.

The chain joins TRBV7-2 to TRBJ1-2; a possible D gene is TRBD1 (5 bases). This CDR3 is built from 14 residues. V lost 2 bases to trimming and J lost 3 bases, with 10 bases between them. Germline CDR1 is SGHTA and CDR2 is FQGNSA. CDR3: CASSLQRGDYGYTF. The CDR3 nucleotides read TGTGCCAGCAGCTTACAGCGAGGGGACTATGGCTACACCTTC.

The chain has TRBV4-1 and TRBJ1-1; 12 nucleotides align to TRBD1. This CDR3 region has 17 residues. The junction had 7 bases not matched to a gene; V was cut back by 5 bases and J by 0 bases. The germline V gene encodes CDR1 MGHRA and CDR2 YSYEKL. Here the CDR3 reads CASSWDRGLGVNTEAFF. In DNA form, the CDR3 reads TGCGCCAGCAGCTGGGACAGGGGGCTAGGCGTGAACACTGAAGCTTTCTTT.

The chain carries TRBV28 and TRBJ1-5; D not resolved. The V and J ends lost 6 bases and 3 bases respectively, with 6 bases between them. This CDR3 has 12 residues. The germline CDR1 and CDR2 sequences are MDHEN and SYDVKM. CDR3 sequence reads: CASRGPNQPQHF. The DNA of the CDR3 is TGTGCCAGCAGAGGGCCCAATCAGCCCCAGCATTTT.

V and J are TRBV24-1 and TRBJ2-3, with 9 bases lining up with TRBD1. The CDR3 is 16 amino acids. After removal of 3 bases from V and 6 bases from J, the junction contained 9 bases not matched to a gene. Per germline, CDR1 KGHDR and CDR2 SFDVKD. The CDR3 loop reads CATSDAGTGSVDTQYF. The CDR3 DNA follows: TGTGCCACCAGTGATGCCGGGACAGGGAGTGTGGATACGCAGTATTTT.

The V and J genes are TRBV20-1 and TRBJ1-5; D is uncertain. Trimming removed 2 bases at V and 2 bases at J, with 7 bases between. The CDR3 runs 13 residues. CDR1 DFQATT and CDR2 SNEGSKA come from the germline V gene (reference sequence). This CDR3 reads CSARHEGNQPQHF. The CDR3 DNA reads TGCAGTGCTAGACACGAGGGCAATCAGCCCCAGCATTTT.

This rearrangement joins TRBV6-1 to TRBJ2-7; 7 nucleotides agree with TRBD1. Germline CDR1 MNHNS, CDR2 SASEGT. The V and J ends lost 1 base and 5 bases, in that order; junction bases with no gene match: 8. The length of the CDR3 is 15 residues. The CDR3 spells CASSEVQQGINEQYF. The CDR3 bases are TGTGCCAGCAGTGAAGTCCAACAGGGGATAAACGAGCAGTACTTC.

V usage is TRBV27 and J usage is TRBJ2-3; D uncertain. Trimming took 0 bases from V and 3 from J, leaving 10 bases between them. Germline CDR1 MNHEY, CDR2 SMNVEV (reference sequence). This CDR3 is 15 amino acids long. The CDR3 DNA follows: TGTGCCAGCAGTTTATCTTCCCGGCGGACAGATACGCAGTATTTT. This encodes CASSLSSRRTDTQYF.

The chain uses TRBV28 and TRBJ2-7; 8 nucleotides agree with TRBD2. The V gene's germline CDR1 is MDHEN and CDR2 SYDVKM. This CDR3 has 13 residues. The ends lost 8 bases at V and 2 bases at J; junction bases unmatched: 5. CDR3 in amino acids: CASVTSGTYEQYF. DNA for the CDR3: TGTGCCAGCGTTACTAGCGGCACCTACGAGCAGTACTTC.

By sample fraction, this clonotype is large. CDR3 nucleotide sequence: TGTGCCAGCAGCTTAGGCCCGGGGGATTCACCCCTCCACTTT. This codes for CASSLGPGDSPLHF. The chain is built from TRBV7-9 and TRBJ1-6; D may be TRBD1 (5 bases). CDR3 length: 14 residues. V lost 1 base and J 8 bases, leaving 9 bases between the germline ends. CDR1 and CDR2 (germline): SEHNR, FQNEAQ (reference sequence).

This clonotype was seen just once. This chain uses TRBV6-5 with TRBJ2-1; 11 nucleotides agree with TRBD2. The CDR3 is 19 amino acids. V lost 1 base, J lost 5 bases, and 13 bases stayed unmatched. Germline loops: CDR1 MNHEY, CDR2 SVGAGI. CDR3 DNA: TGTGCCAGCAGTTACTTCCAGGGTTTAGCGGGAGGGCCGGACAATGAGCAGTTCTTC. This sequence encodes CASSYFQGLAGGPDNEQFF.

This rearrangement joins TRBV28 to TRBJ1-5; 7 nucleotides line up with TRBD1. Per germline, CDR1 MDHEN and CDR2 SYDVKM. This CDR3 spans 15 amino acids. The V segment lost 4 bases and the J segment 7 bases; nucleotides outside the gene matches: 10. The CDR3 region has the DNA TGTGCCAGCAGTTCAGGGACAGTCGCGAGGCAGCCCCAGCATTTT. Residues: CASSSGTVARQPQHF.

The chain recombines TRBV20-1 with TRBJ2-5; D perhaps matches TRBD2 (6 bases). The CDR3 extends over 13 amino acids. From germline, CDR1 is DFQATT and CDR2 SNEGSKA (reference sequence). Trimming stripped 4 bases from V and 2 bases from J, with 11 bases between. CDR3 residues: CSAKRAGQETQYF. The CDR3, as DNA: TGCAGTGCTAAGAGGGCGGGACAAGAGACCCAGTACTTC.

This clonotype has only one observation. The chain uses TRBV5-4 and TRBJ2-3, with D tentatively TRBD1 (6 bases). Trimming removed 3 bases at V and 1 base at J, with 15 bases between. The CDR3 extends over 16 amino acids. Per the germline V gene, CDR1 is SGHNT and CDR2 is YYREEE (reference sequence). The CDR3 DNA follows: TGTGCCAGCAGCTACGGGACAAGGGGTGGCACAGATACGCAGTATTTT. Protein product: CASSYGTRGGTDTQYF.

The chain combines TRBV20-1 with TRBJ1-1; a weak D match, TRBD1 (5 bases). Germline CDR1 DFQATT, CDR2 SNEGSKA (reference sequence). CDR3 length: 13 residues. V was cut by 5 bases and J by 1 base, with 11 bases left in between. The CDR3 reads CSAFQGSNTEAFF. The CDR3 DNA reads as TGCAGTGCTTTTCAGGGATCGAACACTGAAGCTTTCTTT.

This chain joins TRBV5-1 and TRBJ1-2, with 11 bases fitting TRBD1. The junction had 6 bases not matched to a gene; V was cut back by 3 bases and J by 8 bases. Germline assignment: CDR1 SGHRS and CDR2 YFSETQ. The CDR3 totals 14 residues. The CDR3 coding sequence is TGCGCCAGCAGCTATGGACAGGGGGCGGGCGGCTACACCTTC. Its protein is CASSYGQGAGGYTF.

The V gene is TRBV20-1, the J gene TRBJ1-6; the match to TRBD1 covers 7 bases. Trimming at V came to 5 bases and at J to 7 bases, leaving 11 bases not matched to a gene. Germline CDR1 and CDR2: DFQATT and SNEGSKA (reference sequence). The CDR3 runs 15 residues. CDR3 bases: TGCAGTGCTCGAGGGGGCGGGGTTGGGAATTCACCCCTCCACTTT. Translation: CSARGGGVGNSPLHF.

This chain joins TRBV1 and TRBJ2-7; the D segment call TRBD2 is taken from the table without a DNA check. TRBV1 is listed as a pseudogene. CDR3 length equals 16 residues. The CDR3 protein is CTSSQEGTSGRCEQYF. As DNA, the CDR3 is TGCACCAGCAGCCAAGAGGGGACTAGCGGGAGGTGCGAGCAGTACTTC.

V is TRBV7-2 and J is TRBJ2-5; 7 nucleotides align to TRBD1. The germline V gene encodes CDR1 SGHTA and CDR2 FQGNSA. This CDR3 comprises 13 residues. V trimming: 5 bases; J trimming: 7 bases; junction bases outside the gene matches: 7. This CDR3 is CASSPGTEGTQYF. The CDR3 coding sequence is TGTGCCAGCAGCCCAGGGACAGAAGGGACCCAGTACTTC. Full variable domain (outside the CDR3, taken from reference TRBV7-2 and TRBJ2-5): GAGVSQSPSNKVTEKGKDVELRCDPISGHTALYWYRQSLGQGLEFLIYFQGNSAPDKSGLPSDRFSAERTGGSVSTLTIQRTQQEDSAVYLCASSPGTEGTQYFGPGTRLLVL.

This chain uses TRBV6-1 with TRBJ1-2; TRBD1 agrees at 9 bases. This CDR3 is built from 13 residues. Germline V gene data show CDR1 as MNHNS and CDR2 as SASEGT. Germline trimming cut 7 bases from V and 6 bases from J; bases unmatched to any gene: 6. CDR3 coding DNA: TGTGCCAGCACCACTTGGACAGGGGATGGCTACACCTTC. The encoded protein is CASTTWTGDGYTF.

J is TRBJ1-2 and V is TRBV4-3; 9 bases align to TRBD1. The CDR3 consists of 15 residues. Germline lookup yields CDR1 LGHNA and CDR2 YSLEER. J gave up 8 bases and V 0 bases, and 7 bases lay outside the gene matches. For the CDR3, the DNA is TGCGCCAGCAGCCAAGAACAGGGGGCGTCTCTGGGCTACACCTTC. Translated, it gives CASSQEQGASLGYTF.

The chain has TRBV19 and TRBJ2-7; 8 bases align to TRBD2. The CDR3 contains 12 residues. CDR1 is LNHDA and CDR2 is SQIVND in the germline V gene (reference sequence). V gave up 4 bases and J gave up 6 bases; unmatched junction bases: 2. CDR3 region: CASSNREGEQYF. CDR3 coding DNA: TGTGCCAGTAGTAACCGGGAGGGCGAGCAGTACTTC.

This clonotype has a handful of counts. The V call is TRBV24-1, the J call TRBJ2-2, with D perhaps matching TRBD2 (6 bases). The CDR3 extends over 16 amino acids. CDR1 is KGHDR, CDR2 SFDVKD, per germline. Trimming stripped 10 bases from V and 0 bases from J, with 17 bases between. The CDR3 region has the DNA TGTGCCACGGAAAAACCGGGACTGGCGAACACCGGGGAGCTGTTTTTT. Translation gives CATEKPGLANTGELFF.

The chain joins TRBV6-1 to TRBJ2-1, with 10 bases matching TRBD2. The CDR3 runs to 16 residues. The ends lost 1 base at V and 4 bases at J; junction bases unmatched: 4. CDR1 is MNHNS and CDR2 is SASEGT in the germline V gene. Here the CDR3 DNA reads TGTGCCAGCAGTGAAGTTGTGACTAGCGGGTACAATGAGCAGTTCTTC. Its protein product is CASSEVVTSGYNEQFF.

The genes are TRBV3-1 and TRBJ1-2; no reliable D call. The germline gives CDR1 LGHDT, CDR2 YNNKEL (reference sequence). With 3 bases removed from V and 8 bases from J, the gap between germline ends came to 13 bases. The CDR3 runs 13 residues. CDR3 sequence reads: CASSQGPGRGYTF. The DNA of the CDR3 is TGTGCCAGCAGCCAGGGCCCCGGCCGCGGCTACACCTTC.

This clonotype was seen a handful of times. V gene TRBV11-2 combines with J gene TRBJ1-1, with D possibly TRBD1 on 5 matching bases. This CDR3 has 14 amino acids. Trimming left V 5 bases short and J 4 bases short, with 14 bases between. The germline CDR1 and CDR2 sequences are SGHAT and FQNNGV. The CDR3 bases are TGTGCCAGCAGCAACCAGGGCAAGGCCACTGAAGCTTTCTTT. The encoded protein is CASSNQGKATEAFF.